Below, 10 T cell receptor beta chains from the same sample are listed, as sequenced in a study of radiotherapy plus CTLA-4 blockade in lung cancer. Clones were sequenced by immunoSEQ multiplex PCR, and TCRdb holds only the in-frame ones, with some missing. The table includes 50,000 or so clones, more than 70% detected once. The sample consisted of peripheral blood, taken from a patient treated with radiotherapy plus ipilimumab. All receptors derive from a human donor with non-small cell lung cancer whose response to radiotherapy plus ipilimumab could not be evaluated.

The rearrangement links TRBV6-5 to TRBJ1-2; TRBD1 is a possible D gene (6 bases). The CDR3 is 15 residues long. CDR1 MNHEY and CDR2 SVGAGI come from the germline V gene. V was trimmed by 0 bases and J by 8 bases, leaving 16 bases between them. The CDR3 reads CASSYSGHTSRGYTF. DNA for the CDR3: TGTGCCAGCAGTTACTCGGGACACACTTCGCGGGGCTACACCTTC.

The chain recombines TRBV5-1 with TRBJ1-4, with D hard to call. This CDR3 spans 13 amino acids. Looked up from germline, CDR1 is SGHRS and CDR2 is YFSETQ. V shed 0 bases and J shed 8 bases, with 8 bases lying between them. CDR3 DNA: TGCGCCAGCAGCTTGGGTGGAGGGGAAAAACTGTTTTTT. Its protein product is CASSLGGGEKLFF. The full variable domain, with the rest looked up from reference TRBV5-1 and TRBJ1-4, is KAGVTQTPRYLIKTRGQQVTLSCSPISGHRSVSWYQQTPGQGLQFLFEYFSETQRNKGNFPGRFSGRQFSNSRSEMNVSTLELGDSALYLCASSLGGGEKLFFGSGTQLSVL.

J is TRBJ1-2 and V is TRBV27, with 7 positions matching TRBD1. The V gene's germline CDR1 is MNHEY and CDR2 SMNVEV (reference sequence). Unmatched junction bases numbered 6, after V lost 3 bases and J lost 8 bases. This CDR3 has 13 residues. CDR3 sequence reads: CASSLGGGQGYTF. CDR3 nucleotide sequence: TGTGCCAGCAGTTTGGGTGGGGGACAGGGCTACACCTTC.

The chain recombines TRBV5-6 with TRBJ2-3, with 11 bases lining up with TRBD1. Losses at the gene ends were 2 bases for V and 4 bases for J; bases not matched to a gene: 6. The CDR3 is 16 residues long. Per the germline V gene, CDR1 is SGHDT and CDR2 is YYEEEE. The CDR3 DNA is TGTGCCAGCAGCTTACCGGGACAGGGGGGCCCAGATACGCAGTATTTT. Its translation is CASSLPGQGGPDTQYF.

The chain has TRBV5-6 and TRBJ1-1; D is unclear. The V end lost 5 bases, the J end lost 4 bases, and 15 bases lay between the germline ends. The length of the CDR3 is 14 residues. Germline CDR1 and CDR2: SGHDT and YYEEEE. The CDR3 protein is CASRLVSGGTEAFF. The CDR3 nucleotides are TGTGCCAGCAGACTAGTTAGTGGCGGCACTGAAGCTTTCTTT. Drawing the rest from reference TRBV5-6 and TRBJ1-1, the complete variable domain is DAGVTQSPTHLIKTRGQQVTLRCSPKSGHDTVSWYQQALGQGPQFIFQYYEEEERQRGNFPDRFSGHQFPNYSSELNVNALLLGDSALYLCASRLVSGGTEAFFGQGTRLTVV.

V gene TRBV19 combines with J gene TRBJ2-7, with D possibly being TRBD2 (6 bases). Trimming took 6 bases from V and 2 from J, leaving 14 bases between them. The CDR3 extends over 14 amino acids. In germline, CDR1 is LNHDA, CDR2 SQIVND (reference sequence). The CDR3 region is CASSAGRFTYEQYF. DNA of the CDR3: TGTGCCAGTAGCGCGGGACGTTTTACCTACGAGCAGTACTTC.

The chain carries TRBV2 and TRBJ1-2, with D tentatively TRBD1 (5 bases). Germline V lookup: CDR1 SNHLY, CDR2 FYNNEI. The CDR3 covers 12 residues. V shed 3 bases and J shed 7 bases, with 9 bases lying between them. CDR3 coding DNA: TGTGCCAGCAGTGACAGGGATCGTGGCTACACCTTC. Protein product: CASSDRDRGYTF.

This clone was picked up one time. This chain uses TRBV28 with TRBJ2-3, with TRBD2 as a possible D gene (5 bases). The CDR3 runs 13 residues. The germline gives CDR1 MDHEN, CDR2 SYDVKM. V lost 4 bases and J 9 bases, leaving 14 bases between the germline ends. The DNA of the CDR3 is TGTGCCAGCAGTTCCTCGGGGATTGAGACGCAGTATTTT. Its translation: CASSSSGIETQYF. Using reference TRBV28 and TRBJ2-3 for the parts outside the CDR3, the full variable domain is DVKVTQSSRYLVKRTGEKVFLECVQDMDHENMFWYRQDPGLGLRLIYFSYDVKMKEKGDIPEGYSVSREKKERFSLILESASTNQTSMYLCASSSSGIETQYFGPGTRLTVL.

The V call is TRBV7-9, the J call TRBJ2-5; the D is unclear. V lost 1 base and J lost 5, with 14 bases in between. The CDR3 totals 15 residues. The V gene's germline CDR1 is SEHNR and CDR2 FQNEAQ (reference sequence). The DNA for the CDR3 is TGTGCCAGCAGCTTAGGAGGTGTGGATGTGGAGACCCAGTACTTC. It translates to CASSLGGVDVETQYF.

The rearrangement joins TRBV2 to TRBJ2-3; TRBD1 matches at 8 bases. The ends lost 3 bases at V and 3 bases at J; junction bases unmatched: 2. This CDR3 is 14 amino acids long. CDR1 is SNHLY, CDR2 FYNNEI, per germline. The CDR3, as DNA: TGTGCCAGCAGTGAGCAGGGGGCGACAGATACGCAGTATTTT. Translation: CASSEQGATDTQYF.